A single TCR beta chain is shown here with its context. Its antigen is not known. The germline V gene encodes CDR1 KGHSH and CDR2 LQKENI. Trimming cost V 6 bases and J 6 bases; bases outside gene matches: 14. The CDR3 extends over 16 amino acids. Here immunoSEQ multiplex PCR was the method, and the copy in TCRdb shows in-frame clones only, minus some. Here the sample spans some 120,000 clones, over 75% being singletons. These data belong to a study of T cell responses to AZD1222 COVID-19 vaccine. Study summary: Timing groups of about 4 and about 12 weeks for second doses were pooled. Study conclusions and caveats: Sampling captured repertoires only after the peak T cell response. CD4 TCRs associated with vaccination spanned spike, dominating at 160-218 and 743-854.

The receptor was isolated from an adult in good health. This material consisted of peripheral blood, taken on day 0 of AZD1222 vaccination. This chain joins TRBV18 and TRBJ2-1; 7 nucleotides line up with TRBD2. Here the CDR3 reads CASSPPGGIGRNEQFF. As DNA, the CDR3 is TGTGCCAGCTCTCCTCCGGGGGGAATTGGTCGCAATGAGCAGTTCTTC.